Given below is one T cell receptor beta chain in context. Combining a sample-barcoded 5' primer with a J-beta primer mix, a second PCR ran for about 7 to 12 cycles. Every cDNA molecule carried a tag from a template-switch adaptor bearing 12 random nucleotides. TCRdb reprocessed the 5' RACE reads via MiXCR and lists one record per CDR3 protein. The sample yields 1.5 million to 2 million distinct CDR3 sequences, under 30% seen once. This sample is part of a study of blood T cells in healthy people across ages. The clonotype comes from a woman in her 30s in good health. The sample consisted of blood.

This CDR3 is CASGSGGRQETQYF. Here the CDR3 DNA reads TGTGCCAGCGGGAGTGGGGGCCGGCAAGAGACCCAGTACTTC. The V and J genes are TRBV2 and TRBJ2-5; D may be TRBD1 (6 bases). Germline V gene lookup returns CDR1 SNHLY and CDR2 FYNNEI. V was pared by 8 bases and J by 2 bases, with 15 bases between. This CDR3 comprises 14 residues.